The 15 T cell receptor beta chains given below trace back to one sample, sequenced in a study of T cell responses to AZD1222 COVID-19 vaccine. Some clones are missing from TCRdb's copy, which holds only in-frame ones; the method was immunoSEQ multiplex PCR. Of about 120,000 clones listed, about 94% are singletons. The sample consisted of peripheral blood, taken 28 days after the second AZD1222 dose. These receptors all come from an adult who received the AZD1222 COVID-19 vaccine.

The V and J genes are TRBV6-5 and TRBJ1-1; D might be TRBD1 (5 bases). The ends were cut back, 4 bases at V and 4 bases at J, with 13 bases in the middle. Germline loops: CDR1 MNHEY, CDR2 SVGAGI. There are 14 residues in the CDR3. Written as DNA, the CDR3 is TGTGCCAGCAGTTCTCTGGGGGGAAGCACTGAAGCTTTCTTT. Translated: CASSSLGGSTEAFF.

The rearrangement links TRBV2 to TRBJ1-3; tentative D call: TRBD1 (6 bases). This CDR3 spans 14 amino acids. V was clipped by 4 bases and J by 4 bases, with 11 bases between them. Germline assignment: CDR1 SNHLY and CDR2 FYNNEI. The CDR3 here is CASSGQVQGNTIYF. The CDR3 nucleotides read TGTGCCAGCAGTGGACAGGTGCAGGGAAACACCATATATTTT. Drawing the rest from reference TRBV2 and TRBJ1-3, the complete variable domain is EPEVTQTPSHQVTQMGQEVILRCVPISNHLYFYWYRQILGQKVEFLVSFYNNEISEKSEIFDDQFSVERPDGSNFTLKIRSTKLEDSAMYFCASSGQVQGNTIYFGEGSWLTVV.

This sequence joins TRBV6-5 and TRBJ1-5, with a tentative D call TRBD1 (5 bases). The CDR3 is 15 amino acids. Germline V gene lookup returns CDR1 MNHEY and CDR2 SVGAGI. V dropped 6 bases and J dropped 3 bases, with 15 bases sitting between them. CDR3 protein: CASSRNRGLNQPQHF. The DNA for the CDR3 is TGTGCCAGCAGCAGAAACCGGGGCCTCAATCAGCCCCAGCATTTT.

This sequence joins TRBV6-2 or TRBV6-3 and TRBJ1-5, with D possibly TRBD1 on 5 matching bases. Germline CDR1 and CDR2: MNHEY and SVGEGT. This CDR3 comprises 14 residues. V was clipped by 3 bases and J by 9 bases, with 15 bases between them. For the CDR3, the DNA is TGTGCCAGCAGTTATATGGGGACTGGAAGGCCCCAGCATTTT. Translated, it gives CASSYMGTGRPQHF.

The chain uses TRBV12-3 or TRBV12-4 and TRBJ1-5; D is unresolved. The V and J ends lost 3 bases and 2 bases respectively, with 5 bases between them. The CDR3 covers 13 residues. The CDR3 loop is CASSFRGNQPQHF. The CDR3 nucleotides are TGTGCCAGCAGTTTTCGGGGCAATCAGCCCCAGCATTTT.

The chain carries TRBV6-5 and TRBJ2-1, with D uncertain. The CDR3 covers 12 residues. Germline CDR1 reads MNHEY; CDR2 reads SVGAGI. V was shortened by 6 bases and J by 9 bases, with 12 bases between the two germline ends. CDR3 amino acids: CASRGIVGEQFF. DNA of the CDR3: TGTGCCAGCAGAGGAATTGTCGGTGAGCAGTTCTTC.

The chain combines TRBV23-1 with TRBJ2-1; D perhaps matches TRBD1 (6 bases). TRBV23-1 is marked as an open reading frame, function uncertain. V lost 3 bases, J lost 2 bases, and 17 bases lay in between. The CDR3 runs to 17 residues. The CDR3 spells CASSQMPTGSPYNEQFF. The CDR3 DNA is TGCGCCAGCAGTCAGATGCCGACAGGCTCACCCTACAATGAGCAGTTCTTC.

The chain carries TRBV6-5 and TRBJ1-1; 8 bases agree with TRBD1. Germline V lookup: CDR1 MNHEY, CDR2 SVGAGI. The CDR3 loop spans 14 amino acids. Trimming cost V 2 bases and J 10 bases; bases outside gene matches: 9. CDR3 region: CASSYVSRDRTAFF. In DNA form, the CDR3 reads TGTGCCAGCAGTTACGTGTCTCGGGACAGGACAGCTTTCTTT.

The chain couples TRBV18 to TRBJ1-5; D not resolved. The CDR3 is made up of 14 amino acids. Germline V gene lookup returns CDR1 KGHSH and CDR2 LQKENI. Trimming shortened V by 3 bases and J by 7 bases, and 13 bases separated the two germline ends. CDR3: CASSPVTSGQPQHF. In nucleotides, the CDR3 is TGTGCCAGCTCACCTGTAACATCGGGACAGCCCCAGCATTTT.

The J gene is TRBJ1-2, the V gene TRBV6-6, with 9 bases lining up with TRBD1. Germline CDR1 MNHNY, CDR2 SVGAGI (reference sequence). V gave up 3 bases and J gave up 0 bases; unmatched junction bases: 5. The CDR3 runs to 16 residues. The CDR3 DNA sequence: TGTGCCAGCAGTTATTCTACAGGGGGCCCTAACTATGGCTACACCTTC. Translating gives CASSYSTGGPNYGYTF.

This clone was seen once. The rearrangement joins TRBV5-1 to TRBJ1-1; possible D gene TRBD1, 5 bases. This CDR3 contains 13 residues. Germline CDR1 reads SGHRS; CDR2 reads YFSETQ. V lost 1 base and J 2 bases, leaving 6 bases between the germline ends. The CDR3 bases are TGCGCCAGCAGCTTGACAGGAAACACTGAAGCTTTCTTT. This sequence encodes CASSLTGNTEAFF.

This clone was picked up one time. The chain is built from TRBV5-1 and TRBJ1-1, with a possible D match to TRBD1 (6 bases). CDR3 size: 14 residues. Germline V gives CDR1 SGHRS, CDR2 YFSETQ. The ends were cut back, 4 bases at V and 1 base at J, with 11 bases in the middle. Here the CDR3 DNA reads TGCGCCAGCAGCCTAGCGGGACAGAACACTGAAGCTTTCTTT. Translating it yields CASSLAGQNTEAFF.

V gene TRBV19 combines with J gene TRBJ1-5; D remains unclear. CDR1 LNHDA and CDR2 SQIVND come from the germline V gene (reference sequence). Trimming removed 6 bases from V and 2 bases from J, with 8 bases in between. The CDR3 is made up of 13 amino acids. The CDR3 region is CASSPDGNQPQHF. As DNA, the CDR3 is TGTGCCAGTAGCCCGGACGGCAATCAGCCCCAGCATTTT.

The chain couples TRBV27 to TRBJ2-1; D not resolved. Germline CDR1 is MNHEY and CDR2 is SMNVEV (reference sequence). Trimming stripped 6 bases from V and 3 bases from J, with 21 bases between. The CDR3 loop spans 17 amino acids. CDR3 bases: TGTGCCAGCAGCAACGAAATATTATCGAGTAACTACAATGAGCAGTTCTTC. This sequence encodes CASSNEILSSNYNEQFF.

V usage is TRBV6-5 and J usage is TRBJ2-2; no clear D. Germline V gene sequence: CDR1 MNHEY, CDR2 SVGAGI. The germline V and J ends were trimmed by 8 bases and 5 bases, with 15 bases remaining between them. The CDR3 has 14 amino acids. CDR3: CASGRTWETGELFF. The CDR3 DNA is TGTGCCAGCGGTCGAACCTGGGAAACCGGGGAGCTGTTTTTT.